This paragraph reports one T cell receptor (beta chain). The table came from immunoSEQ multiplex PCR; TCRdb's copy has only in-frame clones and leaves some out. This sample has tens of thousands of clones, with about 79% found just once. Deletions cut 7 bases from V and 5 bases from J, with 14 bases between. Looked up from germline, CDR1 is SEHNR and CDR2 is FQNEAQ (reference sequence). The CDR3 has 13 amino acids. The entry originates in a study of radiotherapy plus CTLA-4 blockade in lung cancer. The sequence was collected from a human donor with non-small cell lung cancer who had a partial response to radiotherapy plus ipilimumab. Some clones in this sample may be carry-over from other donors' samples. Sequences were derived from peripheral blood, sampled from a patient treated with radiotherapy plus ipilimumab. The J gene is TRBJ2-5, the V gene TRBV7-9; tentatively, D is TRBD1 (6 bases). CDR3 DNA sequence: TGTGCCAGCAACCACAGGGAAGGCGAGACCCAGTACTTC. Its protein product is CASNHREGETQYF.